This T cell receptor (beta chain) comes out of a study of cytomegalovirus exposure and HLA in healthy donors listed by TCRdb under 2017. At the level of the whole study: An earlier analysis of approximately 550 of the donors reported 276 Gb of sequence data and some 120 million unique TCR beta sequences from 150 million to 200 million T cells. Around 320 gigabases of sequencing data and 70 million to 85 million unique TCR sequences were included in an early release covering about 620 HLA-typed donors. Of the 300 to 500 genotyped donors, 80% to 90% were placed in the genetic ancestry cluster associated with self-reported Caucasian donors. The aim of the study was to test whether cataloging public T cell receptors could identify signatures of past pathogen exposure. The T cell repertoires of around 670 subjects were profiled by immunosequencing and related to cytomegalovirus serostatus. Along with the approximately 650-subject first cohort, a separate validation cohort of over a hundred different subjects was used. To predict cytomegalovirus infection status, the study brought together high-throughput TCR immunosequencing, statistical association of individual TCRs with disease status, and machine learning. To study patterns of TCR occurrence, a later analysis re-analyzed previously published TCR beta repertoires from more than 550 donors and added high-resolution HLA genotyping. In the later analysis, no new phenotypic data were used to find candidate immune exposures; instead, reliance was placed on TCR beta sequences and their occurrence across donors. To decide whether each TCR beta V gene segment behaved as functional or pseudogenic, an earlier analysis of fewer than 750 of the donors relied on high-throughput TCR beta sequencing. Donor age, sex, ethnicity and CMV serostatus were collected together with the repertoire data. Genome-wide SNP genotypes for about 60% of the roughly 700 donors were used in a later genetic analysis, which treated that subset as a discovery cohort. Every repertoire in the discovery cohort had been generated on one and the same sequencing platform. Both class I and class II loci were covered by HLA typing, at four-digit resolution. Typing coverage varied by locus: roughly 620-630 donors for A, B, C, DRB1 and DQB1; roughly 560 for DQA1; approximately 570 for DPA1; around 450 for DPB1. Five DR-DQ haplotypes were handled as single units for association and clustering because linkage in the cohort was strong. On average, roughly 250,000 unique TCR beta nucleotide sequences were sequenced per donor among a few hundred genotyped donors of the cohort, with about 17% of those sequences being non-productive. Study-wide conclusions, independent of this receptor: The classifier was reported to diagnose cytomegalovirus status with high specificity and sensitivity in both the original and validation cohorts. A few of the identified cytomegalovirus-associated TCR beta chains were confirmed in vitro to be specific for cytomegalovirus antigens. A further reported finding was that TCR beta sequences accurately predicted the HLA-A and HLA-B alleles for most subjects in the first cohort. In an earlier analysis of around 600 of the donors, most TCR beta V segments appeared in productive rearrangements about 87% or about 30% of the time, broadly matching IMGT annotations. Most CMV-associated TCR beta chains appeared to be HLA-restricted in a later analysis, and the HLA associations seemed to be driven largely by CMV exposure. A group of highly shared sequence variants was considered likely to be a technical artifact of the sequencing pipeline. CMV serostatus was the only immune exposure information available for the cohort. In a later analysis, HLA-associated TCR beta chains showed more clonal expansion and lower generation probabilities than non-associated chains that were equally common. According to the authors, the approach could potentially be generalized to other disease states and immunological phenotypes. Because counts were too low, about 15 rarely observed V segments, including chromosome 9 orphons, were left out of the earlier analysis of approximately 500 of the donors. The cohort was sequenced for TCR beta chains only, and without alpha or paired-chain data the features that could be detected were limited. According to a later analysis, TCR association rates differed among HLA loci, with DRB1 alleles showing the most associated TCRs and HLA-C alleles showing the fewest. A later genetic analysis reported fewer N-insertions in productive TCRs among donors in an Asian-associated ancestry cluster than the approximately 670-donor mean. At a false discovery rate of 0.05, a later analysis linked roughly 17,000 TCR beta sequences to specific HLA alleles. Linkage disequilibrium might explain the correlated functional status among segregating V segments, but an unknown experimental factor could not be excluded. Most TCR sequences were seen in very few donors, while some public TCRs were found in many individuals. Because some donors lacked HLA typing at each locus, the association tests relied only on the typed subset. In a later genetic analysis, a missense DCLRE1C variant was associated with V-gene and J-gene trimming of TCR beta chains, and the association was replicated in an independent cohort. Presence/absence analyses assumed roughly uniform sequencing depth across donors, an assumption that may not hold. A later analysis reported that several top co-occurrence clusters appeared linked to parvovirus B19, influenza, CMV and Epstein-Barr virus. When HLA alleles, especially DR and DQ, strongly co-occurred, attributing TCR associations to individual alleles was difficult. A total of 164 TCR beta chains were listed by the study as associated with cytomegalovirus.

About this clone: This receptor's antigen is unknown. No much larger clone is present one base from it, and per-base qualities are unavailable.

Libraries were built with the immunoSEQ multiplex PCR assay. For the multiplex PCR, a mixture combining 60 forward primers for TCR Vbeta segments and 13 reverse primers for TCR Jbeta segments was used. The CDR3 region of rearranged TCR beta genes was amplified from genomic DNA by a multiplex PCR assay. The Illumina HiSeq System was used to sequence the amplified TCR beta libraries as 87-base-pair reads. The authors' analysis ran thus. In a later analysis, tens of millions of unique TCR beta chains were counted across the roughly 670 repertoires, and some 10 million of these chains were shared by at least two donors. Raw reads were error-corrected and collapsed into unique sequences with a nearest-neighbor algorithm that merged closely related sequences to remove PCR and sequencing errors. CDR3 sequences were aligned to IMGT reference sequences to assign V, D and J gene segments. For a sequence to be retained, at least a six-nucleotide match to both a V gene segment and a J gene segment was required. Rearrangements were called productive when the CDR3 lacked stop codons and stayed in frame with V and J; all others were non-productive. CDR3 was defined by IMGT convention, running from the second conserved V-encoded cysteine to the conserved J-encoded phenylalanine. In an earlier analysis of approximately 590 of the donors, sequences lacking an unambiguous match to a single V gene segment were excluded. An earlier analysis of fewer than 650 of the donors classified V segments as functional when productive rearrangements were above 56.7% and as segregating when the standard deviation between donors was above 5%. A statistical classification framework was built to diagnose cytomegalovirus status from the catalog of TCR beta chain sequences. V and J gene assignment, in a later analysis, came from comparing TCR nucleotide sequences with IMGT/GENE-DB human TR gene sequences. A later analysis assigned CDR3 sequences and most-parsimonious VDJ recombination scenarios with the TCRdist pipeline. In a later analysis, every TCR beta chain was defined by the combination of its CDR3 amino acid sequence and its V-gene family, and reads without a unique V-gene family were dropped. A later analysis removed 592 highly shared, low-generation-probability nucleotide sequences to deal with suspected cross-contamination and a sequencing artifact. For each public chain, a later analysis derived a clonal expansion index from normalized ranks of inferred template counts within each repertoire. In a later analysis, generation probabilities were computed using a VDJ recombination model fitted to out-of-frame rearrangements, and the results were checked against IGoR. In a later analysis, TCR-TCR, TCR-HLA and TCR-CMV co-occurrence was scored with hypergeometric tests, and a repertoire-size bias correction was applied to TCR pairs. A later analysis estimated false discovery rates by permuting HLA or CMV assignments 20 times. A later analysis grouped co-occurring TCRs with DBSCAN, adding TCRdist sequence similarity when clustering within HLA-allele-positive subsets. Repertoires with fewer than 30,000 or more than 120,000 public chains, plus five repertoires with anomalous nucleotide sharing, were excluded from co-occurrence clustering. Drawn from immuneACCESS, this table holds only the in-frame rearrangements with V and J called that TCRdb kept. Clones are partly lost; checked studies trace under half to an unresolved V gene and leave the rest unexplained. The DNA gave D and trimming, while V, J and clone size come from that table. This sample comprises 90,000 to 150,000 clones, 77% of them detected only once. The top ten hold roughly 6% of the sample.

The cohort consisted of approximately 690 healthy bone marrow donors. At the time of sampling, all cohort members were nominally healthy, though unrecorded immune exposures were likely present. The donor was CMV seropositive and belonged to the group of some 290 seropositive cohort members. Every donor gave a peripheral blood sample, and the peripheral blood mononuclear cells from that sample were used for TCR beta sequencing. Genomic DNA was extracted from the blood cell samples with the Qiagen DNeasy Blood Extraction Kit. The sequence was obtained from a man aged 18-30 years in good health and CMV-seropositive. The sample was PBMCs.

The bases read TGTGCCAGCAGATATGGACCAAAGGGGACTGAAGCTTTCTTT. The resulting protein is CASRYGPKGTEAFF. Here the chain combines TRBV11-2 and TRBJ1-1; the D segment could be TRBD1, given 5 matching bases. The germline V gene specifies SGHAT as CDR1 and FQNNGV as CDR2. A distance of 16 bases separates the germline ends of V and J, which lose 6 bases and 5 bases respectively. The CDR3 numbers 14 residues from cysteine through phenylalanine. The kept DNA is CDR3 alone, 42 bases in frame from the first base.